This T cell receptor beta chain is drawn from a study of blood T cell repertoires in COVID-19. Study context: PBMCs, B-cell-depleted T cells, or T cells provided the cDNA or gDNA that made up the material.

Across about two dozen US areas, participants ranged in age from 18 to 89 years. Participants were placed into cohorts based on the clinical history they reported. Donors in Cohort 3 who had recovered were those with two negative PCRs, healthcare professional clearance, or resolution of their symptoms. J was trimmed by 1 base and V by 3 bases; bases with no gene match: 0. The length of the CDR3 is 15 residues. The germline CDR1 and CDR2 sequences are SNHLY and FYNNEI. Profiled with immunoSEQ multiplex PCR; TCRdb holds only in-frame clones, not every one. The sample yields under 300,000 clones, more than 75% seen once.

The sequencing input was PBMCs or T cells enriched from blood (not recorded which). The sequence was collected from a woman between 50 and 59 years old who had recovered from COVID-19. V and J are TRBV2 and TRBJ2-2; 9 nucleotides match TRBD1. The CDR3 here is CASSEGQGNTGELFF. Here the CDR3 DNA reads TGTGCCAGCAGTGAGGGACAGGGGAACACCGGGGAGCTGTTTTTT.